The clone carrying this TCR beta chain appeared a single time. Germline assignment: CDR1 SGHVS and CDR2 FQNEAQ. The CDR3 has 12 amino acids. Trimming cost V 3 bases and J 6 bases, with 8 bases left between them. This entry is derived from a study of patients and donors after allogeneic stem cell transplantation. TCRdb reprocessed the RT-PCR reads via MiXCR and lists one record per CDR3 protein. The sample yields around 200,000 distinct CDR3 sequences, over 30% seen once. This sequence originates from a human donor who was either an allogeneic HSCT recipient or a stem cell or donor lymphocyte infusion donor (not recorded which). It is not recorded whose cells these are; they may come from a transplant donor. The sample comprised blood, either unsorted or a sorted T cell fraction (not recorded which). V usage is TRBV7-8 and J usage is TRBJ1-2; D call uncertain. The CDR3 spells CASSFSANGYTF. DNA of the CDR3: TGTGCCAGCAGCTTCTCAGCTAATGGCTACACCTTC.